What follows is one T cell receptor (beta chain) and its context. Its antigen is still unknown. Germline V lookup: CDR1 SGHTA, CDR2 FQGTGA. Trimming removed 3 bases from V and 0 bases from J, with 14 bases in between. This CDR3 contains 16 residues. These data belong to a study of blood T cells in healthy people across ages. Points from the study as a whole: In older individuals, TCR beta diversity per million T cells was lower, falling roughly linearly with age.

The second PCR ran about 6 to 12 cycles with a sample-barcoded 5' primer and J-beta primers. TCRdb itself ran the 5' RACE reads through MiXCR, one entry per CDR3 protein. The sample shows fewer than 2 million distinct CDR3 sequences, more than 35% of them seen only once. The clonotype originates from a human donor in good health. This rearrangement joins TRBV7-3 to TRBJ1-2; no clear D gene. The sequencing sample was made of blood. The CDR3 is CASSFSVDTANYGYTF. The CDR3 region has the DNA TGTGCCAGCAGCTTTTCCGTAGACACTGCTAACTATGGCTACACCTTC.